These T cell receptor beta chains were read from a single sample in a study of blood T cell repertoires in COVID-19. This table comes from immunoSEQ multiplex PCR, and its TCRdb copy is limited to in-frame clones, with some not included. The data contain some 80,000 clones, under 80% of them singletons. Source material: peripheral blood. These receptors came from an elderly woman with active or convalescent COVID-19. Each CDR3 is given with its conserved first and last residue. A D gene is named only where the DNA matches it firmly. Expanded clones get a size class; other rows say once, few or many, or leave the size out.

NA	TRBJ2-5	NA	TRBV25-1	TGTGCCAGCACCCCCGCCGGGCGGCGGGGACTGACGATGGAGACCCAGTACTTC	CASTPAGRRGLTMETQYF
NA	TRBJ1-6	NA	TRBV3-1/TRBV3-2	TGTGCCAGCAGCCACACGCGGCGGTATTATAATTCACCCCTCCACTTT	CASSHTRRYYNSPLHF
NA	TRBJ2-7	NA	TRBV2	TGTGCCAGCAGTGAAGTTGGCAGGGTAGGCGAGCAGTACTTC	CASSEVGRVGEQYF
TRBD1	TRBJ2-5	once	TRBV10-3	TGTGCCATCAGCGGGGACAGGGGTAACCAAGAGACCCAGTACTTC	CAISGDRGNQETQYF
NA	TRBJ1-6	NA	TRBV4-3	TGCGCCAGCAGCCAAGAAACGGGGGGCGTGAGTTCACCCCTCCACTTT	CASSQETGGVSSPLHF
NA	TRBJ2-3	NA	TRBV20-1	TGCAGTGCCGGTCGGGATACGCAGTATTTT	CSAGRDTQYF
TRBD1	TRBJ1-5	NA	TRBV25-1	TGTGCCAGCAGTGACGGGACAGACTACAATCAGCCCCAGCATTTT	CASSDGTDYNQPQHF
NA	TRBJ2-5	once	TRBV3-1/TRBV3-2	TGTGCCAGCAGCCAAGAGCGGCTCCTCCAAGAGACCCAGTACTTC	CASSQERLLQETQYF
NA	TRBJ2-3	NA	TRBV5-4	TGTGCCAGCAGCTTGAGCGGGCAAGATACGCAGTATTTT	CASSLSGQDTQYF
TRBD2	TRBJ2-3	many	TRBV7-8	TGTGCCAGCAGCAAGCCCCCCGGGACTAGCGGGGTGAATACGCAGTATTTT	CASSKPPGTSGVNTQYF
TRBD1	TRBJ1-2	NA	TRBV19	TGTGCCAGTAGTTGGGACAGGGGGCGCGGAGGAGATGGCTACACCTTC	CASSWDRGRGGDGYTF
NA	TRBJ1-5	NA	TRBV19	TGTGCCAGTAGTGCCCCCCAGGGGAATCAGCCCCAGCATTTT	CASSAPQGNQPQHF
TRBD1	TRBJ2-3	NA	TRBV7-8	TGTGCCAGCGTCAGGGGGCAGAGCACAGATACGCAGTATTTT	CASVRGQSTDTQYF
NA	TRBJ1-2	NA	TRBV28	TGTGCCAGCAGTTTTTACAGAGCTAACTATGGCTACACCTTC	CASSFYRANYGYTF
TRBD1	TRBJ1-6	NA	TRBV5-1	TGCGCCAGCAGCTCCGGGACAGGGAATAATTCACCCCTCCACTTT	CASSSGTGNNSPLHF
NA	TRBJ2-2	few	TRBV30	TGTGCCTGGAGTGGGGGCAGGGTTGACGCCGGGGAGCTGTTTTTT	CAWSGGRVDAGELFF
TRBD1	TRBJ1-5	NA	TRBV19	TGTGCCAGTAGTAATACAGGGGGCTCGTCTCAGCCCCAGCATTTT	CASSNTGGSSQPQHF
NA	TRBJ2-2	few	TRBV30	TGTGCCTGGAGTGTACTGTCCCCCGCCGGGGAGCTGTTTTTT	CAWSVLSPAGELFF
TRBD1	TRBJ1-2	NA	TRBV5-4	TGTGCCAGCAGCTCAGACAGGGAAGCTAACTATGGCTACACCTTC	CASSSDREANYGYTF
TRBD2	TRBJ2-5	NA	TRBV3-1/TRBV3-2	TGTGCCAGCAGCCAAGATCTAGCTAGCGGGGGGGCCAGGGAGACCCAGTACTTC	CASSQDLASGGARETQYF
TRBD1	TRBJ2-1	NA	TRBV9	TGTGCCAGCAGCGAGACAGGGTTTGGCTATGAGCAGTTCTTC	CASSETGFGYEQFF
TRBD1	TRBJ2-5	NA	TRBV6-2/TRBV6-3	TGTGCCAGCAGTTACCGGGACAGGGGGTACCAAGAGACCCAGTACTTC	CASSYRDRGYQETQYF
NA	TRBJ1-1	NA	TRBV6-2/TRBV6-3	TGTGCCAGCAGCCACGCAGAGAACACTGAAGCTTTCTTT	CASSHAENTEAFF
NA	TRBJ2-3	NA	TRBV5-8	TGTGCCAGCAGCTTGGAGGGCAGGGGCACAGATACGCAGTATTTT	CASSLEGRGTDTQYF
NA	TRBJ1-4	NA	TRBV6-5	TGTGCCAGCAGTACACCGAGGGGGGAAAAACTGTTTTTT	CASSTPRGEKLFF
NA	TRBJ2-3	NA	TRBV30	TGTGCCTGGAGTGTGTCATCCTGGGCTGATACGCAGTATTTT	CAWSVSSWADTQYF
NA	TRBJ2-3	NA	TRBV12-5	TGTGCTAGTGGTTTGGTGGAGGGCGATACGCAGTATTTT	CASGLVEGDTQYF
NA	TRBJ2-2	NA	TRBV4-3	TGCGCCAGCAGCCAAGTCGGGGGAACCGGGGAGCTGTTTTTT	CASSQVGGTGELFF
NA	TRBJ2-1	NA	TRBV15	TGTGCCACCAGCAGGCGGGATGAGCAGTTCTTC	CATSRRDEQFF
NA	TRBJ2-7	NA	TRBV18	TGTGCCAGCTCACCCGGACAGCTTCCCTACGAGCAGTACTTC	CASSPGQLPYEQYF
NA	TRBJ1-1	few	TRBV6-1	TGTGCCAGCAGTGAAGCGCTGACAGTCAACACTGAAGCTTTCTTT	CASSEALTVNTEAFF
TRBD2	TRBJ2-7	NA	TRBV19	TGTGCCACCTCAATAGCGGGGGTCTCCTACGAGCAGTACTTC	CATSIAGVSYEQYF
TRBD1	TRBJ1-2	NA	TRBV19	TGTGCCAGTAGTCCACGACAGGGGGCGGTCGGCTACACCTTC	CASSPRQGAVGYTF
NA	TRBJ1-1	NA	TRBV7-2	TGTGCCAGCAGCTTAGGGGTAGGCGGGAACACTGAAGCTTTCTTT	CASSLGVGGNTEAFF
TRBD1	TRBJ2-5	NA	TRBV11-2	TGTGCCAGCAGGACACCAGGGGGAGAGACCCAGTACTTC	CASRTPGGETQYF
NA	TRBJ2-5	NA	TRBV12-3/TRBV12-4	TGTGCCAGCAGTTTACGTCGGGGGGAGACCCAGTACTTC	CASSLRRGETQYF
NA	TRBJ2-7	few	TRBV7-8	TGTGCCAGCAGCGTCCCCAGGGGGGAATACGAGCAGTACTTC	CASSVPRGEYEQYF
NA	TRBJ2-7	NA	TRBV7-3	TGTGCCAGCAGCTCCGGACAGCTAACGACCAAAAACTACGAGCAGTACTTC	CASSSGQLTTKNYEQYF
NA	TRBJ2-7	NA	TRBV2	TGTGCCAGCAGTGACATGACTACTGGCTGGGGCGAGCAGTACTTC	CASSDMTTGWGEQYF
NA	TRBJ2-1	NA	TRBV7-2	TGTGCCAGCAGCTTAAACCTTGGGCGGGCGAGCGAGCAGTTCTTC	CASSLNLGRASEQFF
NA	TRBJ1-1	NA	TRBV23-1	TGCGCCAGAGCAGTCAATCATCAGGGTCGGGACACTGAAGCTTTCTTT	CARAVNHQGRDTEAFF
NA	TRBJ2-7	once	TRBV3-1/TRBV3-2	TGTGCCAGCAGCAGGTCCGGAGGGTCTGAGCAGTACTTC	CASSRSGGSEQYF
NA	TRBJ1-6	NA	TRBV3-1/TRBV3-2	TGTGCCAGCAGCCAGTCTTGTATCCACTTT	CASSQSCIHF
NA	TRBJ2-2	NA	TRBV11-3	TGTGCCAGCACTCAGAATCCTCAGGGCGGGGAGCTGTTTTTT	CASTQNPQGGELFF
NA	TRBJ1-2	NA	TRBV5-1	TGCGCCAGCAGCTTGCGAGGGGGAGATGGCTACACCTTC	CASSLRGGDGYTF
NA	TRBJ1-1	NA	TRBV5-1	TGCGCCAGCAGGGGACTGGCCTTAAACACTGAAGCTTTCTTT	CASRGLALNTEAFF
NA	TRBJ1-5	many	TRBV3-1/TRBV3-2	TGTGCCAGCAGCCAAGTGGCAGGGATGGTTCCCCAGCATTTT	CASSQVAGMVPQHF
NA	TRBJ1-1	NA	TRBV5-8	TGTGCCAGCAGGTGGAGGTTTGAAGCTTTCTTT	CASRWRFEAFF
TRBD2	TRBJ2-3	NA	TRBV28	TGTGCCAGCAGTTTTCCTAGCGGGGGGGCCGGGGATACGCAGTATTTT	CASSFPSGGAGDTQYF
NA	TRBJ2-7	NA	TRBV10-3	TGTGCCATCAGTGATTCTAGACTCTCCTACGAGCAGTACTTC	CAISDSRLSYEQYF
NA	TRBJ1-1	NA	TRBV27	TGTGCCAGCAGTTTAGAGGGCGGGAACACTGAAGCTTTCTTT	CASSLEGGNTEAFF
TRBD2	TRBJ2-1	NA	TRBV5-6	TGTGCCAGCAGATGGCGGGGGAGCTCCTACAATGAGCAGTTCTTC	CASRWRGSSYNEQFF
NA	TRBJ1-5	few	TRBV10-3	TGTGCCATCAGCAGGACAGTAAGTGGCAATCAGCCCCAGCATTTT	CAISRTVSGNQPQHF
NA	TRBJ2-5	NA	TRBV27	TGTGCCAGCAGTTTTCGTCGGAGGACCATCAATTTGGAGACCCAGTACTTC	CASSFRRRTINLETQYF
TRBD1	TRBJ1-2	NA	TRBV5-5	TGTGCCAGCAGCTTCTCCACAGGGGGCTCTGGCTACACCTTC	CASSFSTGGSGYTF
NA	TRBJ1-4	once	TRBV7-6	TGTGCCAGCAGCCCCGAACAGGGTTGGGGTAATGAAAAACTGTTTTTT	CASSPEQGWGNEKLFF
NA	TRBJ2-5	NA	TRBV7-2	TGTGCCAGCAGCTTAGCCGGGGTGGAGACCCAGTACTTC	CASSLAGVETQYF